The rows below give T cell receptor beta chains drawn from one sample of a study of graft-versus-host responses after intestinal transplantation. Assay: immunoSEQ multiplex PCR; the TCRdb copy retains only in-frame clones and omits some. Altogether about 50,000 clones are present, about nine tenths being singletons, with the ten largest covering more than 2%. The antigens these receptors bind are not known. The specimen comprised unstimulated CD4+ T cells sorted from spleen or lymph node cells, sampled before transplant. These receptors were collected from a human donor who was the organ donor for an intestinal transplant. Both conserved end residues are part of each CDR3. A D gene is named only where the DNA matches it firmly. Where a row states a size, it is once, few, many or the class of an expanded clone; other rows omit it.

>TRBJ1-4|-|TRBV6-5|TRBD1
CASSPGTGDEKLFF
TGTGCCAGCAGCCCCGGGACAGGGGATGAAAAACTGTTTTTT
>TRBJ2-2|-|TRBV28|TRBD2
CASSFFRRERTGELFF
TGTGCCAGCAGTTTCTTTAGGCGGGAGCGCACCGGGGAGCTGTTTTTT
>TRBJ2-2|-|TRBV4-2|-
CASSQVEKLAVTGELFF
TGTGCCAGCAGCCAAGTTGAGAAATTAGCGGTCACCGGGGAGCTGTTTTTT
>TRBJ2-1|-|TRBV11-2|-
CASSLGIPWEEGWVEQFF
TGTGCCAGCAGCTTAGGAATCCCTTGGGAAGAGGGATGGGTTGAGCAGTTCTTC
>TRBJ2-7|few|TRBV2|-
CASSVRVEQYF
TGTGCCAGCAGTGTCAGGGTCGAGCAGTACTTC
>TRBJ2-7|-|TRBV6-5|-
CASSYERVPYEQYF
TGTGCCAGCAGTTACGAAAGGGTCCCCTACGAGCAGTACTTC
>TRBJ2-2|-|TRBV7-6|-
CASSLESGPYTGELFF
TGTGCCAGCAGCTTAGAATCCGGACCCTACACCGGGGAGCTGTTTTTT
>TRBJ2-1|-|TRBV5-8|TRBD1
CASSLGDRGYNEQFF
TGTGCCAGCAGCTTGGGGGACAGGGGGTACAATGAGCAGTTCTTC
>TRBJ2-2|-|TRBV4-1|-
CASSHGTGVRIGELFF
TGCGCCAGCAGCCATGGAACGGGCGTACGGATCGGGGAGCTGTTTTTT
>TRBJ2-4|few|TRBV19|TRBD1
CASSPKTGVKNIQYF
TGTGCCAGCAGTCCGAAGACAGGGGTTAAAAACATTCAGTACTTC
>TRBJ2-2|-|TRBV11-2|TRBD1
CASSPQGADTGELFF
TGTGCCAGCAGCCCACAGGGGGCGGACACCGGGGAGCTGTTTTTT
>TRBJ1-5|-|TRBV6-1|-
CASSEDHWAGRNQPQHF
TGTGCCAGCAGTGAAGACCATTGGGCAGGGCGGAATCAGCCCCAGCATTTT
>TRBJ2-7|-|TRBV29-1|TRBD1
CSVLPSGTGSYEQYF
TGCAGCGTCCTCCCCTCCGGGACAGGGTCCTACGAGCAGTACTTC
>TRBJ2-7|-|TRBV28|TRBD2
CASSLRGLAASWNEQYF
TGTGCCAGCAGTTTACGGGGACTAGCGGCCTCGTGGAACGAGCAGTACTTC